The next 27 T cell receptor beta chains were all read from a single sample in a study of blood T cell repertoires in COVID-19. Sequencing was performed with immunoSEQ multiplex PCR; in TCRdb, only in-frame clones are kept and a portion is missing. The sample includes over 50,000 clones, approximately 85% of them seen just once. Material for sequencing was peripheral blood. The source of these receptors is a human donor in a cohort sampled during active COVID-19.

CDR3 residues: CASSLDGTSGIKTQYF. The DNA for the CDR3 is TGTGCCAGCAGCTTAGATGGGACTAGCGGGATAAAGACCCAGTACTTC. The gene calls are TRBV7-2 and TRBJ2-5; TRBD2 matches 13 bases. With 1 base clipped from V and 6 bases from J, the junction kept 5 bases outside the gene matches. CDR3 size: 16 residues. Germline V lookup: CDR1 SGHTA, CDR2 FQGNSA.

The V call is TRBV24-1, the J call TRBJ2-5; a possible D gene is TRBD1 (6 bases). The CDR3 is 15 amino acids. Germline V lookup: CDR1 KGHDR, CDR2 SFDVKD. V was trimmed by 3 bases and J by 3 bases, leaving 13 bases between them. This CDR3 is CATSDTLTGKETQYF. CDR3 nucleotides: TGTGCCACCAGTGATACCTTGACAGGAAAAGAGACCCAGTACTTC.

The rearrangement links TRBV7-2 to TRBJ2-7; the D is unclear. The CDR3 contains 13 residues. The germline CDR1 and CDR2 sequences are SGHTA and FQGNSA. The germline V and J ends were trimmed by 5 bases and 7 bases, with 15 bases remaining between them. The CDR3 protein is CASSLEPLYEQYF. DNA of the CDR3: TGTGCCAGCAGCCTCGAACCCCTCTATGAGCAGTACTTC.

This clone appeared a single time. CDR3 loop: CASSPGTSFSGELFF. DNA for the CDR3: TGTGCCAGCAGCCCCGGGACTAGTTTCAGCGGGGAGCTGTTTTTT. This chain joins TRBV27 and TRBJ2-2, with 8 bases identical to TRBD2. The V gene end was trimmed by 6 bases and the J gene end by 7 bases; junction bases not matched to a gene: 10. Per germline, CDR1 MNHEY and CDR2 SMNVEV (reference sequence). This CDR3 contains 15 residues.

This chain uses TRBV25-1 with TRBJ2-7; no firm D call. V lost 2 bases to trimming and J lost 3 bases, with 11 bases between them. This CDR3 contains 14 residues. Germline V gives CDR1 MGHDK, CDR2 SYGVNS. CDR3 nucleotides: TGTGCCAGCAGTGAACATGGGCAGTACTACGAGCAGTACTTC. Amino acids: CASSEHGQYYEQYF.

This clone has only one observation. The chain employs TRBV6-1 and TRBJ2-3, with 8 bases lining up with TRBD2. The germline gives CDR1 MNHNS, CDR2 SASEGT. Germline trimming cut 4 bases from V and 0 bases from J; bases unmatched to any gene: 12. The CDR3 contains 18 residues. The CDR3 sequence: CASSGKGAGVASTDTQYF. CDR3 DNA: TGTGCCAGCAGTGGGAAAGGAGCGGGGGTAGCTAGCACAGATACGCAGTATTTT.

The chain employs TRBV7-8 and TRBJ1-1; D is unresolved. The ends were cut back, 4 bases at V and 6 bases at J, with 18 bases in the middle. CDR3 size: 15 residues. The germline V gene has CDR1 SGHVS and CDR2 FQNEAQ. DNA of the CDR3: TGTGCCAGCAGCTCCCGACGAGGGCCGGGCGCTGAAGCTTTCTTT. Its translation is CASSSRRGPGAEAFF.

The chain couples TRBV3-1 (or the pseudogene TRBV3-2) to TRBJ2-7; maybe TRBD2 (6 bases). The CDR3 runs 13 residues. V was pared by 1 base and J by 7 bases, with 11 bases between. The germline gives CDR1 LGHDT, CDR2 YNNKEL (reference sequence). Here the CDR3 DNA reads TGTGCCAGCAGCCAAGGCAGGGCGGGGGAGCAGTACTTC. The encoded protein is CASSQGRAGEQYF.

The chain joins TRBV2 to TRBJ2-5; 9 bases map to TRBD1. Germline V gene sequence: CDR1 SNHLY, CDR2 FYNNEI. This CDR3 comprises 13 residues. V trimming: 7 bases; J trimming: 1 base; junction bases outside the gene matches: 1. The DNA for the CDR3 is TGTGCCAGCATGACAGGGGGCCAAGAGACCCAGTACTTC. It translates to CASMTGGQETQYF.

V and J are TRBV7-2 and TRBJ2-3; D perhaps matches TRBD2 (6 bases). The CDR3 runs 17 residues. Trimming pared 1 base from V and 0 bases from J, leaving 14 bases between. From germline, CDR1 is SGHTA and CDR2 FQGNSA. CDR3 in DNA: TGTGCCAGCAGCTTAGGGTTTAGCGGCGCTAGCACAGATACGCAGTATTTT. Amino acids: CASSLGFSGASTDTQYF.

The rearrangement joins TRBV28 to TRBJ1-2, with D possibly matching TRBD1 (6 bases). Germline V gene lookup returns CDR1 MDHEN and CDR2 SYDVKM. The CDR3 has 16 amino acids. Trimming stripped 3 bases from V and 3 bases from J, with 17 bases between. CDR3 protein: CASSFPRGGADYGYTF. The DNA of the CDR3 is TGTGCCAGCAGTTTCCCCCGGGGGGGGGCCGACTATGGCTACACCTTC.

This chain joins TRBV19 and TRBJ2-1, with D perhaps TRBD2 (5 bases). CDR1 is LNHDA, CDR2 SQIVND, per germline (reference sequence). The CDR3 consists of 14 residues. The germline V and J ends were trimmed by 5 bases and 0 bases, with 8 bases remaining between them. CDR3: CASSSGSSYNEQFF. CDR3 bases: TGTGCCAGTAGTTCGGGGAGCTCCTACAATGAGCAGTTCTTC.

The genes are TRBV14 and TRBJ1-6; D might be TRBD1 (5 bases). Germline values: CDR1 SGHDN, CDR2 FVKESK. V was cut by 1 base and J by 7 bases, with 11 bases left in between. The CDR3 length is 15 residues. The CDR3: CASSQAQGLNSPLHF. The CDR3 DNA reads as TGTGCCAGCAGCCAAGCGCAGGGCTTGAATTCACCCCTCCACTTT. Full variable domain (outside the CDR3, taken from reference TRBV14 and TRBJ1-6): EAGVTQFPSHSVIEKGQTVTLRCDPISGHDNLYWYRRVMGKEIKFLLHFVKESKQDESGMPNNRFLAERTGGTYSTLKVQPAELEDSGVYFCASSQAQGLNSPLHFGNGTRLTVT.

This clone appeared a single time. This chain uses TRBV4-3 with TRBJ1-1; 9 bases are a match to TRBD1. The germline CDR1 and CDR2 sequences are LGHNA and YSLEER. Trimming took 1 base from V and 4 from J; bases not matched to a gene: 7. This CDR3 contains 16 residues. CDR3 DNA sequence: TGCGCCAGCAGCCAAGTCGAGACAGGGGGGAGCACTGAAGCTTTCTTT. Translated, it gives CASSQVETGGSTEAFF.

The chain is built from TRBV28 and TRBJ2-7; D is possibly TRBD1 (5 bases). Germline V gives CDR1 MDHEN, CDR2 SYDVKM. This CDR3 is built from 14 residues. Trimming shortened V by 6 bases and J by 7 bases, and 19 bases separated the two germline ends. In DNA, the CDR3 is TGTGCCAGCAGCCCTGGGGCAGGGTTGAGAGAGCAGTACTTC. It yields the protein CASSPGAGLREQYF.

Only a few counts were recorded for this clone. The rearrangement joins TRBV4-1 to TRBJ2-1, with 8 positions matching TRBD2. The CDR3 runs to 14 residues. J gave up 7 bases and V 0 bases, and 2 bases lay outside the gene matches. Germline V lookup: CDR1 MGHRA, CDR2 YSYEKL. The CDR3 DNA sequence: TGCGCCAGCAGCCAAGAGGGGACTAGGAATGAGCAGTTCTTC. Its translation: CASSQEGTRNEQFF.

The rearrangement joins TRBV6-2 or TRBV6-3 to TRBJ1-1, with D possibly being TRBD1 (6 bases). The germline gives CDR1 MNHEY, CDR2 SVGEGT. This CDR3 spans 16 amino acids. Between the trimmed V and J ends, which lost 4 bases and 2 bases, there was a span of 17 bases. The DNA for the CDR3 is TGTGCCAGCAGTTTTATGGACAGAATTATAAACACTGAAGCTTTCTTT. It specifies CASSFMDRIINTEAFF.

This chain links TRBV29-1 with TRBJ2-2; perhaps TRBD2 as D (5 bases). Per the germline V gene, CDR1 is SQVTM and CDR2 is ANQGSEA. V shed 6 bases and J shed 8 bases, with 10 bases lying between them. The CDR3 spans 11 residues. For the CDR3, the DNA is TGCAGCGTGCGGACTCTTGGGGAGCTGTTTTTT. Encoded protein: CSVRTLGELFF.

The chain couples TRBV7-9 to TRBJ1-3, with 7 bases that match TRBD1. J gave up 3 bases and V 5 bases, and 7 bases lay outside the gene matches. Germline V lookup: CDR1 SEHNR, CDR2 FQNEAQ (reference sequence). The length of the CDR3 is 15 residues. CDR3 DNA sequence: TGTGCCAGCAGCCTGGGACAGAACCTTGGAAACACCATATATTTT. Residues: CASSLGQNLGNTIYF. Combining the CDR3 with reference TRBV7-9 and TRBJ1-3 gives the whole variable domain DTGVSQNPRHKITKRGQNVTFRCDPISEHNRLYWYRQTLGQGPEFLTYFQNEAQLEKSRLLSDRFSAERPKGSFSTLEIQRTEQGDSAMYLCASSLGQNLGNTIYFGEGSWLTVV.

V usage is TRBV25-1 and J usage is TRBJ2-1; perhaps TRBD2 as D (6 bases). CDR3 length equals 17 residues. The germline CDR1 and CDR2 sequences are MGHDK and SYGVNS. V dropped 2 bases and J dropped 0 bases, with 14 bases sitting between them. CDR3 residues: CASSEPTSPSSYNEQFF. The CDR3 nucleotides read TGTGCCAGCAGTGAACCGACTAGTCCTAGCTCCTACAATGAGCAGTTCTTC.

The gene calls are TRBV5-4 and TRBJ2-3; 10 bases map to TRBD2. V lost 3 bases to trimming and J lost 3 bases; unmatched junction nucleotides: 7. The CDR3 extends over 16 amino acids. CDR1 and CDR2 from the germline V gene are SGHNT and YYREEE (reference sequence). The CDR3 sequence is CASSYERGGRTDTQYF. Here the CDR3 DNA reads TGTGCCAGCAGCTACGAGCGGGGGGGCCGAACAGATACGCAGTATTTT.

This sequence joins TRBV7-9 and TRBJ2-3, with 7 bases identical to TRBD2. Germline V gene lookup returns CDR1 SEHNR and CDR2 FQNEAQ (reference sequence). CDR3 length: 15 amino acids. Trimming at V came to 1 base and at J to 6 bases, leaving 7 bases not matched to a gene. The CDR3 is CASSLGRLAGDTQYF. CDR3 in DNA: TGTGCCAGCAGCTTAGGTCGACTAGCAGGCGATACGCAGTATTTT.

V usage is TRBV6-5 and J usage is TRBJ1-3; the D is unclear. CDR1 MNHEY and CDR2 SVGAGI come from the germline V gene. The CDR3 covers 15 residues. V lost 0 bases, J lost 4 bases, and 10 bases lay in between. The CDR3 DNA sequence: TGTGCCAGCAGTTACTCGCACAGTCTCGGAAACACCATATATTTT. Translation gives CASSYSHSLGNTIYF.

This chain links TRBV10-3 with TRBJ2-3; D is perhaps TRBD2 (5 bases). CDR1 and CDR2 (germline): ENHRY, SYGVKD. This CDR3 region has 15 residues. The V end lost 3 bases, the J end lost 0 bases, and 10 bases lay between the germline ends. CDR3 DNA sequence: TGTGCCATCAGTGAAGTCGGGAAGAGCACAGATACGCAGTATTTT. Protein sequence: CAISEVGKSTDTQYF.

CDR3 bases: TGTGCCAGCAGTTCACTAGCGGGAGGGCGCACAGATACGCAGTATTTT. This translates into CASSSLAGGRTDTQYF. The rearrangement joins TRBV28 to TRBJ2-3, with 13 bases lining up with TRBD2. The V gene end was trimmed by 4 bases and the J gene end by 1 base; junction bases not matched to a gene: 2. The CDR3 has 16 amino acids. CDR1 is MDHEN, CDR2 SYDVKM, per germline.

J is TRBJ2-2 and V is TRBV5-4; the D gene is possibly TRBD2 (5 bases). The CDR3 is made up of 17 amino acids. The germline V and J ends were trimmed by 0 bases and 7 bases, with 19 bases remaining between them. The V gene's germline CDR1 is SGHNT and CDR2 YYREEE (reference sequence). DNA for the CDR3: TGTGCCAGCAGCTTGGGAGGGAAAGTGGCTTCTAGCGGGGAGCTGTTTTTT. It specifies CASSLGGKVASSGELFF.

The V call is TRBV5-1, the J call TRBJ2-2; TRBD2 might be the D (5 bases). Between the trimmed V and J ends, which lost 2 bases and 2 bases, there was a span of 7 bases. Germline CDR1 SGHRS, CDR2 YFSETQ. There are 14 residues in the CDR3. For the CDR3, the DNA is TGCGCCAGCAGCTTCGGGGTCAACACCGGGGAGCTGTTTTTT. Protein product: CASSFGVNTGELFF.